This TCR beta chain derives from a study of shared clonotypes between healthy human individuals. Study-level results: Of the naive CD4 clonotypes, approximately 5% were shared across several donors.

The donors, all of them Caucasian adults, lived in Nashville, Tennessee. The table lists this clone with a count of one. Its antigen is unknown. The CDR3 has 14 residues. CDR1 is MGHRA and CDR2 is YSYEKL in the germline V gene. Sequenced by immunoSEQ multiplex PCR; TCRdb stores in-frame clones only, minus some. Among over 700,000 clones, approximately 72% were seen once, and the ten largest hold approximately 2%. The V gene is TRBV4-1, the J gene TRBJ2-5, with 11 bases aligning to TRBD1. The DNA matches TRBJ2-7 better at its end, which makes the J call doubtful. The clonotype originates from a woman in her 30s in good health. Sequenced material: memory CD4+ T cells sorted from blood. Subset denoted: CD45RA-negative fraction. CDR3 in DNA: TGCGCCAGCAGGCTTGGACAGGGGGCCTCCGAGCAGTACTTC. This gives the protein CASRLGQGASEQYF.